This T cell receptor beta chain came from a study of post-analysis software for immune sequencing data. Points from the study as a whole: Samples made in the same batch grouped tightly together by F measure. The five TRBV segments detected at higher frequency in patients than in controls included TRBV5-6, TRBV5-1 and TRBV20-1.

CDR3 length: 16 residues. Germline values: CDR1 MNHNY, CDR2 SVGAGI (reference sequence). The V gene lost 3 bases and the J gene lost 1 base, with 16 bases spanning the gap. Comments on this clonotype: What it binds is unknown.

TCR beta cDNA libraries included unique molecular identifiers. TCRdb fed the PCR reads into MiXCR, producing one record per CDR3 protein. The table includes about 820,000 distinct CDR3 sequences, around 53% detected once. The source material was blood. The TCR comes from a girl aged 10 to 17 with multiple sclerosis. This chain links TRBV6-6 with TRBJ2-7; D is perhaps TRBD2 (6 bases). CDR3 protein: CASSYLEMGTSYEQYF. The CDR3 coding sequence is TGTGCCAGCAGTTATTTGGAAATGGGGACTTCCTACGAGCAGTACTTC.